The text below deals with one T cell receptor (beta chain). Its antigen is unidentified. The source of the sample is a study of cytomegalovirus exposure and HLA in healthy donors. Overall study context: A prior analysis found about 110 million unique TCR beta sequences from 170 million or so T cells. Study conclusions and caveats: Sequencing likely caused a cluster of highly shared sequence variants. Most subjects had HLA-A and HLA-B alleles reportedly predicted accurately by TCR beta sequences. About 90% or about 30% of the time was how often most TCR beta V segments were productive, according to an earlier analysis.

The PCR used 60 Vbeta and 13 Jbeta primers. The table came from immunoSEQ multiplex PCR; TCRdb's copy has only in-frame clones and leaves some out. The sample lists some 150,000 clones, approximately 71% occurring once. The ends were cut back, 2 bases at V and 8 bases at J, with 12 bases in the middle. The germline V gene has CDR1 SNHLY and CDR2 FYNNEI. The CDR3 sequence is 13 residues long. The chain joins TRBV2 to TRBJ1-2; D not resolved. The source of this sequence is a man between 40 and 49 years old in good health and CMV-seronegative. Sequencing was carried out using PBMCs. The CDR3 DNA reads as TGTGCCAGCAGTGAAAGTGGGCCGGGGGGCTACACCTTC. Translation: CASSESGPGGYTF. Based on the CDR3 plus reference TRBV2 and TRBJ1-2, the full variable domain is EPEVTQTPSHQVTQMGQEVILRCVPISNHLYFYWYRQILGQKVEFLVSFYNNEISEKSEIFDDQFSVERPDGSNFTLKIRSTKLEDSAMYFCASSESGPGGYTFGSGTRLTVV.